This T cell receptor (beta chain) comes out of a study of T cell responses to AZD1222 COVID-19 vaccine. Clones were read by immunoSEQ multiplex PCR, and TCRdb kept only the in-frame ones, dropping some. The sample yields some 130,000 clones, 65% to 90% seen once. Germline V gene lookup returns CDR1 LNHDA and CDR2 SQIVND (reference sequence). The V gene lost 6 bases and the J gene lost 4 bases, with 13 bases spanning the gap. This CDR3 comprises 14 residues. V gene TRBV19 combines with J gene TRBJ1-5; possibly TRBD1 for D (6 bases). This clonotype was obtained from an adult in good health. The sample was peripheral blood, taken on day 0 of AZD1222 vaccination. The CDR3: CASSLRGQNQPQHF. Written as DNA, the CDR3 is TGTGCCAGTAGCCTAAGGGGACAAAATCAGCCCCAGCATTTT. The entire variable domain, with the rest obtained from reference TRBV19 and TRBJ1-5, is as follows: DGGITQSPKYLFRKEGQNVTLSCEQNLNHDAMYWYRQDPGQGLRLIYYSQIVNDFQKGDIAEGYSVSREKKESFPLTVTSAQKNPTAFYLCASSLRGQNQPQHFGDGTRLSIL.